This T cell receptor beta chain comes out of a study of shared clonotypes between healthy human individuals. Study results and caveats: Generally, naive subsets (rather than memory subsets) showed larger estimated richness. Roughly 5% of naive CD4 clonotypes were shared across a few donors.

Germline-derived CDR1 and CDR2 are KGHSH and LQKENI. The CDR3 sequence is 16 residues long. Trimming at V came to 5 bases and at J to 7 bases, leaving 7 bases not matched to a gene. Comment on this clone: The target antigen is unknown.

Assay used: immunoSEQ multiplex PCR; TCRdb lists only in-frame clones, some missing. The sample contains 1.4 million or so clones, 97% to 99% of which appear only once. Sequenced material: naive CD4+ T cells sorted from blood. Documented subset: CD45RA+ positively selected. The chain couples TRBV18 to TRBJ2-3; 15 bases are shared with TRBD2. This clonotype was sampled from a man in his thirties or forties in good health. The CDR3 sequence is CASSWGTSGRRNTQYF. CDR3 coding DNA: TGTGCCAGCTCATGGGGGACTAGCGGGAGGAGGAATACGCAGTATTTT.